This T cell receptor (beta chain) is drawn from a study of cytomegalovirus exposure and HLA in healthy donors. The primer mix had 60 Vbeta and 13 Jbeta primers. Profiled with immunoSEQ multiplex PCR; TCRdb holds only in-frame clones, not every one. The sample gives 100,000 to 120,000 clones, over 75% of which show up once; 5% to 6% is in the top ten. Per germline, CDR1 MGHRA and CDR2 YSYEKL. CDR3 length equals 13 residues. Trimming removed 6 bases from V and 4 bases from J; junction bases left unmatched: 4. The gene calls are TRBV4-1 and TRBJ2-7; 9 bases fit TRBD2. The sequence was collected from a woman aged 30 to 39 in good health and CMV-seropositive. Sequenced input: PBMCs. The CDR3 is CASRRSGGYEQYF. CDR3 nucleotides: TGCGCCAGCAGGCGCAGCGGGGGGTACGAGCAGTACTTC.